This T cell receptor beta chain emerged from a study of precursors of human CD4 cytotoxic T cells (dated by TCRdb to 2016 to 2019). Regarding the research as a whole: In total, CD4+ memory subsets from some 13 donors went into the bulk TCR-seq analysis. TCR-seq analysis of 14 donors yielded TCRalpha and TCRbeta chain sequences (table S7). Findings and caveats that apply to the study as a whole: A bigger share of IL-7Rhigh TEMRA clonotypes consisted of expanded effector clonotypes than was the case for TEM or TCM clonotypes. IL-7Rhigh and IL-7R- TEMRA subsets showed more restricted TCR repertoires, with lower diversity and more expanded clonotypes, than TCM and TEM subsets. Only about 95% of the 14 donors were included in some bulk TCR-seq comparisons, suggesting that not every subset was available for every donor. The limitation that the direction of differentiation between precursor and effector cells cannot be definitively established by a human observational design was noted by the authors.

The germline V gene gives CDR1 as MNHNS and CDR2 as SASEGT. Spanning cysteine to valine, the CDR3 consists of 14 amino acids. This entry keeps only the CDR3 DNA: 42 bases, framed from base 1. TCRdb records Illumina MiSeq as the sequencer. In the original analysis: The Shannon-Wiener index, computed in VDJtools, was used to measure repertoire diversity. A TCRbeta clonotype counted as expanded if its clonotype frequency was 3 or higher. The public reads were quality trimmed at Q25 with fastp and then assembled into clones with MiXCR by TCRdb, keeping productive beta chains. Rows matching on CDR3 protein sequence are summarized as one entry with the most common DNA and genes. The V and J calls were determined by TCRdb, not by the authors. The sample records some 790 distinct CDR3 sequences, roughly an eighth of which are singletons. The top ten constitute roughly 7.1% of the sample. To test a precursor-effector relationship among CD4 cytotoxic T cells, bulk UMI-based TCR sequencing was performed on four sorted CD4+ memory subsets (TCM, TEM, IL-7Rhigh TEMRA, IL-7R- TEMRA). The cells came from peripheral blood mononuclear cells that had been isolated from human blood.

This clonotype was seen only once. Its antigen is currently not known. No much larger clone is present one base from it, and per-base qualities are unavailable. One read alone is a weak basis. This clonotype originated in a human donor in good health. The chain employs TRBV6-1 and TRBJ2-7; 8 bases in the junction line up with TRBD2. Sequencing was carried out using memory CD4+ T cells from blood (PBMCs). At the DNA level, the sequence is TGTGCCAGCAGTGACGTAGCGGGAAACTACAAGCAGTACGTC. Translated, it gives CASSDVAGNYKQYV.